These 18 T cell receptor beta chains came from one sample sequenced in a study of blood T cell repertoires in COVID-19. Repertoires were generated with immunoSEQ multiplex PCR, while TCRdb's copy carries only in-frame clones and drops some. The sample lists 250,000 to 350,000 clones; 89% were seen once. The sample consisted of peripheral blood. All receptors come from a woman in her thirties or forties who had recovered from COVID-19.

V gene TRBV6-5 combines with J gene TRBJ2-1; D call uncertain. Germline-derived CDR1 and CDR2 are MNHEY and SVGAGI. V lost 8 bases to trimming and J lost 5 bases, with 16 bases between them. CDR3 length: 14 amino acids. In nucleotides, the CDR3 is TGTGCCAGCCCTGCGAACCCCCCTAACAATGAGCAGTTCTTC. The encoded protein is CASPANPPNNEQFF.

J is TRBJ2-3 and V is TRBV7-2; perhaps TRBD2 as D (6 bases). V lost 2 bases and J 0 bases, leaving 12 bases between the germline ends. The CDR3 totals 16 residues. Germline V gives CDR1 SGHTA, CDR2 FQGNSA. The CDR3 here is CASSLRGGTSTDTQYF. CDR3 nucleotide sequence: TGTGCCAGCAGCTTACGAGGCGGGACCAGCACAGATACGCAGTATTTT. Complete variable domain (other parts from reference TRBV7-2 and TRBJ2-3): GAGVSQSPSNKVTEKGKDVELRCDPISGHTALYWYRQSLGQGLEFLIYFQGNSAPDKSGLPSDRFSAERTGGSVSTLTIQRTQQEDSAVYLCASSLRGGTSTDTQYFGPGTRLTVL.

The chain combines TRBV19 with TRBJ2-3; TRBD2 matches at 16 bases. Germline V gene data show CDR1 as LNHDA and CDR2 as SQIVND (reference sequence). V shed 4 bases, J shed 3 bases, and the junction held 10 bases outside the gene matches. The CDR3 contains 19 residues. CDR3 DNA sequence: TGTGCCAGTAGTAATCCGGGACTAGCGGGAGGGCCTTTGACAGATACGCAGTATTTT. Translation gives CASSNPGLAGGPLTDTQYF.

This clone came up once. This rearrangement joins TRBV19 to TRBJ2-5; D gene uncertain. Germline CDR1 is LNHDA and CDR2 is SQIVND (reference sequence). V lost 3 bases and J 5 bases, leaving 10 bases between the germline ends. The length of the CDR3 is 13 residues. DNA for the CDR3: TGTGCCAGTAGTATGGTGGGCGCGGAGACCCAGTACTTC. This codes for CASSMVGAETQYF.

This clone has only a few counts. The chain employs TRBV24-1 and TRBJ2-2; possible D gene TRBD1, 6 bases. Looked up from germline, CDR1 is KGHDR and CDR2 is SFDVKD. Trimming removed 9 bases at V and 7 bases at J, with 11 bases between. CDR3 length equals 12 residues. As DNA, the CDR3 is TGTGCCACCGGGGGCTTACACGGGGAGCTGTTTTTT. Amino acids: CATGGLHGELFF.

This sequence joins TRBV27 and TRBJ2-5; 9 nucleotides match TRBD1. The CDR3 contains 13 residues. V was pared by 6 bases and J by 5 bases, with 4 bases of the junction left unmatched. Germline CDR1 reads MNHEY; CDR2 reads SMNVEV (reference sequence). The CDR3 loop is CASRKTGGETQYF. The CDR3 nucleotides are TGTGCCAGCAGGAAGACAGGGGGGGAGACCCAGTACTTC.

This chain joins TRBV29-1 and TRBJ2-7; a possible D gene is TRBD2 (6 bases). The germline CDR1 and CDR2 sequences are SQVTM and ANQGSEA. Trimming left V 4 bases short and J 7 bases short, with 17 bases between. This CDR3 has 13 amino acids. CDR3 protein: CSVGRDSVGEQYF. CDR3 sequence (DNA): TGCAGCGTTGGCCGGGACTCGGTGGGGGAGCAGTACTTC.

This chain uses TRBV10-3 with TRBJ1-5; 11 nucleotides match TRBD1. The trim removed 6 bases at V and 2 bases at J, leaving 3 bases unmatched. The CDR3 has 15 residues. In germline, CDR1 is ENHRY, CDR2 SYGVKD. This CDR3 reads CAIREGQGGNQPQHF. CDR3 in DNA: TGTGCCATCAGGGAGGGACAGGGGGGCAATCAGCCCCAGCATTTT.

The CDR3 reads CASSSPSSEAFF. CDR3 nucleotides: TGTGCCAGCAGTTCCCCGTCGAGTGAAGCTTTCTTT. The chain joins TRBV6-5 to TRBJ1-1, with D unresolved. CDR1 MNHEY and CDR2 SVGAGI come from the germline V gene. The CDR3 is 12 residues long. Deletions cut 4 bases from V and 7 bases from J, with 10 bases between.

The J gene is TRBJ2-2, the V gene TRBV24-1; 11 bases are a match to TRBD1. There are 17 residues in the CDR3. Germline assignment: CDR1 KGHDR and CDR2 SFDVKD. V was clipped by 4 bases and J by 5 bases; unmatched bases: 8. The CDR3 here is CATSERTGGFRTGELFF. The CDR3 bases are TGTGCCACCAGTGAACGGACAGGGGGCTTTCGAACCGGGGAGCTGTTTTTT.

The chain employs TRBV19 and TRBJ1-1; TRBD1 might be the D (5 bases). The CDR3 is 16 amino acids. CDR1 and CDR2 (germline): LNHDA, SQIVND (reference sequence). The V and J ends lost 5 bases and 1 base respectively, with 17 bases between them. CDR3 bases: TGTGCCAGTAGTGCCCCCTTCAGGGTGAGGAACACTGAAGCTTTCTTT. This encodes CASSAPFRVRNTEAFF.

V usage is TRBV18 and J usage is TRBJ2-7; tentative D call: TRBD2 (6 bases). There are 13 residues in the CDR3. The V end lost 5 bases, the J end lost 2 bases, and 10 bases lay between the germline ends. CDR1 and CDR2 from the germline V gene are KGHSH and LQKENI. The CDR3 spells CASSGTPTYEQYF. CDR3 sequence (DNA): TGTGCCAGCTCAGGGACTCCTACCTACGAGCAGTACTTC.

V and J are TRBV5-1 and TRBJ2-3; 13 bases align to TRBD2. Germline lookup yields CDR1 SGHRS and CDR2 YFSETQ. There are 15 residues in the CDR3. The ends lost 5 bases at V and 3 bases at J; junction bases unmatched: 3. CDR3 sequence reads: CASSTSGRGTDTQYF. CDR3 nucleotide sequence: TGCGCCAGCAGTACTAGCGGGAGGGGGACAGATACGCAGTATTTT.

This sequence joins TRBV24-1 and TRBJ2-3; 7 bases align to TRBD2. After removal of 9 bases from V and 0 bases from J, the junction contained 5 bases not matched to a gene. The CDR3 has 14 residues. Germline V gives CDR1 KGHDR, CDR2 SFDVKD. CDR3 region: CATGSGVSTDTQYF. The CDR3 DNA follows: TGTGCCACCGGCAGCGGGGTAAGCACAGATACGCAGTATTTT.

V gene TRBV5-1 combines with J gene TRBJ2-7, with a tentative D call TRBD1 (5 bases). The CDR3 totals 15 residues. V lost 2 bases and J 4 bases, leaving 16 bases between the germline ends. Per germline, CDR1 SGHRS and CDR2 YFSETQ. CDR3 sequence (DNA): TGCGCCAGCAGCTTCAGCCGTCAGGGCACGTACGAGCAGTACTTC. Protein sequence: CASSFSRQGTYEQYF.

The chain carries TRBV6-5 and TRBJ2-1, with D maybe TRBD1 (6 bases). The ends were cut back, 0 bases at V and 6 bases at J, with 12 bases in the middle. Germline CDR1 is MNHEY and CDR2 is SVGAGI. The CDR3 has 15 residues. DNA for the CDR3: TGTGCCAGCAGTTACTCCCAGGGGCAGGGCAATGAGCAGTTCTTC. This codes for CASSYSQGQGNEQFF.

The rearrangement uses TRBV27 and TRBJ2-5, with 10 bases matching TRBD1. Germline CDR1 and CDR2: MNHEY and SMNVEV (reference sequence). The CDR3 loop spans 14 amino acids. V shed 7 bases and J 5 bases; nucleotides not matched to a gene: 7. CDR3 region: CASKDLGQGETQYF. The CDR3 DNA is TGTGCCAGCAAAGACTTGGGACAGGGGGAGACCCAGTACTTC.

CDR3 amino acids: CASSPGEVKAKNIQYF. The CDR3 region has the DNA TGTGCCAGCAGCCCTGGGGAGGTAAAGGCCAAAAACATTCAGTACTTC. The rearrangement joins TRBV9 to TRBJ2-4, with D perhaps TRBD2 (6 bases). CDR1 and CDR2 (germline): SGDLS, YYNGEE. The CDR3 consists of 16 residues. Trimming pared 4 bases from V and 1 base from J, leaving 15 bases between.